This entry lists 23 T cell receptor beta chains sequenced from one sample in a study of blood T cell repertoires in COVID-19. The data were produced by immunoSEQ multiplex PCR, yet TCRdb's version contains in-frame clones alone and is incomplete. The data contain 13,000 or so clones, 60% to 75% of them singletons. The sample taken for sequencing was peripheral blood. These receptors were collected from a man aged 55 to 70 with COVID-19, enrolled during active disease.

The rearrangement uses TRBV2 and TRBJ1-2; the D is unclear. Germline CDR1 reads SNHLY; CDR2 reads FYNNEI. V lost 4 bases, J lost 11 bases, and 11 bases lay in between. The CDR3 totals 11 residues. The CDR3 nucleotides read TGTGCCAGCAGTGTGGGCAGTGCGTACACCTTC. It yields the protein CASSVGSAYTF.

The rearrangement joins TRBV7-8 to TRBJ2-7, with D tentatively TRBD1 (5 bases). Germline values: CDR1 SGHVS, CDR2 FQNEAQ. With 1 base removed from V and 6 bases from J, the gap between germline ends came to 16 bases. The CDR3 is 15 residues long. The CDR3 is CASSLGRQRSGEQYV. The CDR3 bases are TGTGCCAGCAGCTTAGGGAGACAGCGTTCCGGCGAGCAGTACGTC.

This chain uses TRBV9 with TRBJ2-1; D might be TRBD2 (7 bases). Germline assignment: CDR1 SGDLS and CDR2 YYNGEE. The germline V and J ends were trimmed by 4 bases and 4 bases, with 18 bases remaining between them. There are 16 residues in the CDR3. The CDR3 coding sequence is TGTGCCAGCAGCCTCAACGGGGGGCGGAGTTACAATGAGCAGTTCTTC. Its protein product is CASSLNGGRSYNEQFF.

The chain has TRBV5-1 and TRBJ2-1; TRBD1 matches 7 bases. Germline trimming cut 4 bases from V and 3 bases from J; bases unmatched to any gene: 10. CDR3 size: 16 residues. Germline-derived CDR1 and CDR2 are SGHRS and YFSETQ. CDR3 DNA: TGCGCCAGCAGCCTTTCCGGGACAGCCCTCTACAATGAGCAGTTCTTC. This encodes CASSLSGTALYNEQFF.

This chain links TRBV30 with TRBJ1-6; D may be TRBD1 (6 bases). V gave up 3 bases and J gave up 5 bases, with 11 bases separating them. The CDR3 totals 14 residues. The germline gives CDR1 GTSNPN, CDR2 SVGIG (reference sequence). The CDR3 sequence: CAWSTGQNNSPLHF. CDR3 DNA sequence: TGTGCCTGGAGCACGGGACAAAATAATTCACCCCTCCACTTT.

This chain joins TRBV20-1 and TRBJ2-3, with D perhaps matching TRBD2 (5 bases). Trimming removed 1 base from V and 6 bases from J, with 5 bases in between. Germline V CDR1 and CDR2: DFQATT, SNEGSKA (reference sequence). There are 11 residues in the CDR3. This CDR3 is CSARAGDTQYF. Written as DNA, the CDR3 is TGCAGTGCTAGAGCGGGGGATACGCAGTATTTT.

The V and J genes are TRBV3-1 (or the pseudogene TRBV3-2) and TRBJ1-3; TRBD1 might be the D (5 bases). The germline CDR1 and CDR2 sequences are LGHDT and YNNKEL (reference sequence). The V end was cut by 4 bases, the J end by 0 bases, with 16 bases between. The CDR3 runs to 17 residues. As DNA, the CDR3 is TGTGCCAGCAGCCCACGACAGCAGTCTCTCTCTGGAAACACCATATATTTT. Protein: CASSPRQQSLSGNTIYF.

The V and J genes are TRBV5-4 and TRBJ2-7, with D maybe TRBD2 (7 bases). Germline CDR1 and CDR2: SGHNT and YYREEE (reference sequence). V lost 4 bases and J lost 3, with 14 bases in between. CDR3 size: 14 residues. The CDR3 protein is CASSPAGHFYEQYF. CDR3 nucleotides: TGTGCCAGCAGCCCAGCGGGACACTTCTACGAGCAGTACTTC.

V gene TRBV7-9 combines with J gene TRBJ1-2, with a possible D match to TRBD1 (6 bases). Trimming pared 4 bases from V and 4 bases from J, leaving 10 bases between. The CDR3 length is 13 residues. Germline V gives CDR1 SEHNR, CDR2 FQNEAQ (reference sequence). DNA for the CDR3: TGTGCCAGCAGCTCGGACAGACGCTATGGCTACACCTTC. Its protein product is CASSSDRRYGYTF.

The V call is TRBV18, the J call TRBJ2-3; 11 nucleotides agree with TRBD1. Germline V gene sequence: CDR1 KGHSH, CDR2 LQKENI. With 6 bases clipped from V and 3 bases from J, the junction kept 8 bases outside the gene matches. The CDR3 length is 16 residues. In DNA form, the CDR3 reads TGTGCCAGCTCGTATATCGGGACAGGGGGAACAGATACGCAGTATTTT. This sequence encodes CASSYIGTGGTDTQYF.

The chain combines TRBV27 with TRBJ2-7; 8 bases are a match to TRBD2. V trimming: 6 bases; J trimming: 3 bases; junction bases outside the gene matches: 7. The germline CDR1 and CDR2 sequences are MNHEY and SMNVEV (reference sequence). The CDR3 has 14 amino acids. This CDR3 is CASSLAGGRYEQYV. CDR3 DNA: TGTGCCAGCAGCTTGGCGGGGGGACGCTACGAGCAGTACGTC.

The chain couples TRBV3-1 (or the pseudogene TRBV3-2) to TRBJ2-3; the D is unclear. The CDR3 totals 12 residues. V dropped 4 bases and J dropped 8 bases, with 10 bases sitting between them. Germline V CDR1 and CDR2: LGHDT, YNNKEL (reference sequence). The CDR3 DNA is TGTGCCAGCAGCCGAAACATCGTTACGCAGTATTTT. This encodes CASSRNIVTQYF.

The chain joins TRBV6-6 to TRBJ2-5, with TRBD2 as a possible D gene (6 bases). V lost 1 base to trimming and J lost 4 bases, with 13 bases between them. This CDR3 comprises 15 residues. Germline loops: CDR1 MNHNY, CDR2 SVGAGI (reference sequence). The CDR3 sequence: CASSYFRRERETQYF. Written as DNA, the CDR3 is TGTGCCAGCAGTTACTTTAGGAGGGAGAGAGAGACCCAGTACTTC.

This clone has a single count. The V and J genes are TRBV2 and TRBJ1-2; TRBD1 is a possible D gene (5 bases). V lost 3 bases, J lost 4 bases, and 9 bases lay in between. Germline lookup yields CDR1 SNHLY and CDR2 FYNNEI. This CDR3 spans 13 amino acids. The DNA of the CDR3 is TGTGCCAGCAGTGACAGGGTTAGCTATGGCTACACCTTC. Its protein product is CASSDRVSYGYTF.

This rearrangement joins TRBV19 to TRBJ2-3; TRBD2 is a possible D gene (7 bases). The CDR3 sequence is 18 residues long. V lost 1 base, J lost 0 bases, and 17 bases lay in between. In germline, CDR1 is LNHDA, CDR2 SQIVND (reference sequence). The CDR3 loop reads CASSIAQVAGASTDTQYF. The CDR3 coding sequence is TGTGCCAGTAGTATAGCACAGGTGGCGGGGGCTAGCACAGATACGCAGTATTTT.

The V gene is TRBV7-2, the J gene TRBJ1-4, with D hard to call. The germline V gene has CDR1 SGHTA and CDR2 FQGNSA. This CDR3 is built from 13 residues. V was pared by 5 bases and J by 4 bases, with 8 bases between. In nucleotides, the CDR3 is TGTGCCAGCAGCGCCTTCTATAATGAAAAACTGTTTTTT. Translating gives CASSAFYNEKLFF. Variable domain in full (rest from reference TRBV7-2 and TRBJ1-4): GAGVSQSPSNKVTEKGKDVELRCDPISGHTALYWYRQSLGQGLEFLIYFQGNSAPDKSGLPSDRFSAERTGGSVSTLTIQRTQQEDSAVYLCASSAFYNEKLFFGSGTQLSVL.

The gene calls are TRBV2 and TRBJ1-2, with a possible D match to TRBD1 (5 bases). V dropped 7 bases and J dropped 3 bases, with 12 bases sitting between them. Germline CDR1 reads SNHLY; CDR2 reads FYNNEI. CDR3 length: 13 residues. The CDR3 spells CASTLGGDYGYTF. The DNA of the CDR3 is TGTGCCAGCACCCTGGGAGGGGACTATGGCTACACCTTC. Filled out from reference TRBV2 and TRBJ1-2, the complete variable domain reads EPEVTQTPSHQVTQMGQEVILRCVPISNHLYFYWYRQILGQKVEFLVSFYNNEISEKSEIFDDQFSVERPDGSNFTLKIRSTKLEDSAMYFCASTLGGDYGYTFGSGTRLTVV.

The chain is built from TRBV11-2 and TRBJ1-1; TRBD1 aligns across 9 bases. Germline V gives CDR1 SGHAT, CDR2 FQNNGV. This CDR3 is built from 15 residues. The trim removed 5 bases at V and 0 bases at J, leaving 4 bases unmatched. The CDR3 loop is CASSVRQGVNTEAFF. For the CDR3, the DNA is TGTGCCAGCAGCGTTCGACAGGGGGTGAACACTGAAGCTTTCTTT.

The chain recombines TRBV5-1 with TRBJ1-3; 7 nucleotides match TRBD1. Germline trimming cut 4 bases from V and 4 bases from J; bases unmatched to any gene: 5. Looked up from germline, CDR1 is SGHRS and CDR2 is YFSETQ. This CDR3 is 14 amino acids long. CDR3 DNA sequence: TGCGCCAGCAGCCCTGGGACAGTGGGAAACACCATATATTTT. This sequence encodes CASSPGTVGNTIYF.

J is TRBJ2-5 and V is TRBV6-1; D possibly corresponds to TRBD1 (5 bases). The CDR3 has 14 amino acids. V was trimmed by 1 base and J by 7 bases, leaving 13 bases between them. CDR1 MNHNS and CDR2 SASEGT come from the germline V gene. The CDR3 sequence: CASSEGQRGRTQYF. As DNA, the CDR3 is TGTGCCAGCAGTGAAGGACAGAGAGGTCGGACCCAGTACTTC.

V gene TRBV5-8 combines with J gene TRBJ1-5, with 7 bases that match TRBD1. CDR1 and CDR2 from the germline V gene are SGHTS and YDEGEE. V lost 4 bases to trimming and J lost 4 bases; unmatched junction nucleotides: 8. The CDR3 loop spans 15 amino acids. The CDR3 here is CASSLWGQNNQPQHF. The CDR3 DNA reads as TGTGCCAGCAGCCTGTGGGGACAGAATAATCAGCCCCAGCATTTT.

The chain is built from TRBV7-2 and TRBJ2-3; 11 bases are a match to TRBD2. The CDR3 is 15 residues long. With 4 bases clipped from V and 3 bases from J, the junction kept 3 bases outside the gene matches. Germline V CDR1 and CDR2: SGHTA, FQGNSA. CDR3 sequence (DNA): TGTGCCAGCAGCTCGACTAGCGGGGCGACAGATACGCAGTATTTT. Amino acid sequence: CASSSTSGATDTQYF. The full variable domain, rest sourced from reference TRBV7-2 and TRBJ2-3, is GAGVSQSPSNKVTEKGKDVELRCDPISGHTALYWYRQSLGQGLEFLIYFQGNSAPDKSGLPSDRFSAERTGGSVSTLTIQRTQQEDSAVYLCASSSTSGATDTQYFGPGTRLTVL.

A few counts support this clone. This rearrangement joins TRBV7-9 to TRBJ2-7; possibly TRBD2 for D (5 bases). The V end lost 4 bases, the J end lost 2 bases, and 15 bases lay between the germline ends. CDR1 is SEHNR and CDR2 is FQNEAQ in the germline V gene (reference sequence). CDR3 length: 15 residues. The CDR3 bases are TGTGCCAGCAGCTCACCCTCGTGGGGAGCCTACGAGCAGTACTTC. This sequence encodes CASSSPSWGAYEQYF.